These 21 T cell receptor beta chains came from one sample sequenced in a study of blood T cell repertoires in COVID-19. Data came from immunoSEQ multiplex PCR; TCRdb stores just in-frame clones and leaves some out. The repertoire includes 170,000 or so clones, about 86% of them detected once, and about 0.96% sits in the top ten. Sequencing was carried out using peripheral blood. These receptor sequences come from a woman between 18 and 30 years old who had recovered from COVID-19.

The genes are TRBV9 and TRBJ2-7; TRBD1 agrees at 9 bases. Germline loops: CDR1 SGDLS, CDR2 YYNGEE. V was clipped by 1 base and J by 2 bases; unmatched bases: 10. The CDR3 length is 17 residues. For the CDR3, the DNA is TGTGCCAGCAGCGTAACCCCGGACAGGGGACCTGCCTACGAGCAGTACGTC. Amino acids: CASSVTPDRGPAYEQYV.

J is TRBJ1-1 and V is TRBV27; 8 bases fit TRBD1. The CDR3 extends over 15 amino acids. CDR1 is MNHEY and CDR2 is SMNVEV in the germline V gene (reference sequence). V was pared by 6 bases and J by 4 bases, with 10 bases of the junction left unmatched. The CDR3 DNA reads as TGTGCCAGCAGCAACCTCTGGACAGGGCCCACTGAAGCTTTCTTT. Protein product: CASSNLWTGPTEAFF.

This clone was recorded a few times. The gene calls are TRBV6-5 and TRBJ2-7; possible D gene TRBD1, 6 bases. Germline loops: CDR1 MNHEY, CDR2 SVGAGI. Trimming left V 2 bases short and J 1 base short, with 12 bases between. CDR3 size: 15 residues. CDR3 in DNA: TGTGCCAGCAGTTACAGTCCGACAGGATCCTACGAGCAGTACTTC. Amino acid sequence: CASSYSPTGSYEQYF.

CDR3 bases: TGTGCCACCAGTGATTTCGGCAGGGATGGCTACACCTTC. It encodes CATSDFGRDGYTF. The gene calls are TRBV24-1 and TRBJ1-2; possible D gene TRBD1, 5 bases. Germline V gene sequence: CDR1 KGHDR, CDR2 SFDVKD. CDR3 length: 13 residues. Trimming stripped 1 base from V and 6 bases from J, with 8 bases between.

The chain recombines TRBV5-4 with TRBJ2-2; D remains unclear. The germline CDR1 and CDR2 sequences are SGHNT and YYREEE (reference sequence). The V end lost 1 base, the J end lost 4 bases, and 11 bases lay between the germline ends. The CDR3 spans 15 residues. The CDR3, as DNA: TGTGCCAGCAGCTTGTCTGACACCCTCACCGGGGAGCTGTTTTTT. It translates to CASSLSDTLTGELFF.

The chain employs TRBV6-5 and TRBJ2-3; possibly TRBD1 for D (7 bases). CDR3 length: 15 residues. Per germline, CDR1 MNHEY and CDR2 SVGAGI. V lost 8 bases and J lost 5, with 20 bases in between. CDR3 DNA: TGTGCCAGCCGCAGGGGGGCGACGACTGTAGATACGCAGTATTTT. This codes for CASRRGATTVDTQYF.

The chain has TRBV24-1 and TRBJ2-7; D not resolved. The CDR3 has 14 residues. Trimming stripped 5 bases from V and 2 bases from J, with 12 bases between. Germline-derived CDR1 and CDR2 are KGHDR and SFDVKD. The CDR3 loop reads CATSAVVPPYEQYF. The CDR3 coding sequence is TGTGCCACCAGTGCGGTCGTGCCACCCTACGAGCAGTACTTC.

The V call is TRBV2, the J call TRBJ1-5, with D possibly being TRBD1 (5 bases). CDR1 SNHLY and CDR2 FYNNEI come from the germline V gene. The CDR3 contains 15 residues. Deletions cut 6 bases from V and 5 bases from J, with 17 bases between. CDR3 coding DNA: TGTGCCAGCAGCGAGCATACCGGGGGATATCAGCCCCAGCATTTT. It translates to CASSEHTGGYQPQHF.

This clone has more than one count but fewer than ten. V is TRBV2 and J is TRBJ2-2; 9 nucleotides line up with TRBD1. V shed 7 bases and J 9 bases; nucleotides not matched to a gene: 9. CDR1 and CDR2 (germline): SNHLY, FYNNEI. The CDR3 totals 14 residues. CDR3: CASTPTDRGRELFF. For the CDR3, the DNA is TGTGCCAGCACCCCTACGGACAGGGGCCGGGAGCTGTTTTTT.

The chain recombines TRBV7-9 with TRBJ2-5; 10 bases fit TRBD1. V gave up 2 bases and J gave up 5 bases; unmatched junction bases: 8. Germline CDR1 reads SEHNR; CDR2 reads FQNEAQ (reference sequence). This CDR3 has 16 amino acids. CDR3 loop: CASSLYRTGGRETQYF. The CDR3 DNA follows: TGTGCCAGCAGCTTATACAGGACAGGGGGGCGGGAGACCCAGTACTTC.

V gene TRBV7-3 combines with J gene TRBJ2-7; TRBD2 aligns across 9 bases. Trimming removed 5 bases from V and 2 bases from J; junction bases left unmatched: 4. Germline V gives CDR1 SGHTA, CDR2 FQGTGA. The CDR3 length is 14 residues. CDR3 nucleotides: TGTGCCAGCAGCCAGCTAGCGGGGACCTACGAGCAGTACTTC. Translating gives CASSQLAGTYEQYF.

V and J are TRBV4-1 and TRBJ1-1; 9 bases are shared with TRBD1. Germline V gene data show CDR1 as MGHRA and CDR2 as YSYEKL. CDR3 size: 16 residues. V trimming: 3 bases; J trimming: 4 bases; junction bases outside the gene matches: 9. DNA for the CDR3: TGCGCCAGCAGCCACGTCGGGACAGGGAGATCCACTGAAGCTTTCTTT. This gives the protein CASSHVGTGRSTEAFF.

The V gene is TRBV4-3, the J gene TRBJ2-3, with 7 bases matching TRBD2. Trimming took 4 bases from V and 6 from J; bases not matched to a gene: 4. Looked up from germline, CDR1 is LGHNA and CDR2 is YSLEER. The CDR3 extends over 13 amino acids. The CDR3 loop is CASSLTLADTQYF. CDR3 DNA: TGCGCCAGCAGCCTAACACTAGCGGATACGCAGTATTTT.

V is TRBV7-9 and J is TRBJ2-1; TRBD2 agrees at 9 bases. Germline V gives CDR1 SEHNR, CDR2 FQNEAQ (reference sequence). J gave up 6 bases and V 1 base, and 4 bases lay outside the gene matches. The CDR3 is made up of 15 amino acids. CDR3 sequence (DNA): TGTGCCAGCAGCTTAGGCGGGACTAGCAGCAATGAGCAGTTCTTC. Translated, it gives CASSLGGTSSNEQFF.

This rearrangement joins TRBV6-6 to TRBJ2-1, with 9 bases that match TRBD1. The CDR3 has 15 amino acids. V lost 5 bases and J lost 6; bases outside the gene matches: 8. In germline, CDR1 is MNHNY, CDR2 SVGAGI (reference sequence). CDR3 nucleotide sequence: TGTGCCAGCAGTCTTGGGACAGGGTTTGGCAATGAGCAGTTCTTC. Residues: CASSLGTGFGNEQFF.

The chain joins TRBV29-1 to TRBJ1-1; 9 nucleotides align to TRBD1. The V gene's germline CDR1 is SQVTM and CDR2 ANQGSEA. The CDR3 has 16 residues. With 6 bases clipped from V and 0 bases from J, the junction kept 11 bases outside the gene matches. The CDR3: CSVPRDRVLMNTEAFF. CDR3 in DNA: TGCAGCGTACCCCGGGACAGGGTTTTGATGAACACTGAAGCTTTCTTT.

The chain combines TRBV9 with TRBJ2-3, with 10 bases that match TRBD2. There are 17 residues in the CDR3. Germline lookup yields CDR1 SGDLS and CDR2 YYNGEE. V lost 0 bases to trimming and J lost 4 bases; unmatched junction nucleotides: 8. CDR3 protein: CASSVASSGGAADTQYF. In DNA, the CDR3 is TGTGCCAGCAGCGTAGCTTCCAGCGGGGGGGCCGCAGATACGCAGTATTTT.

The V and J genes are TRBV6-6 and TRBJ2-1; TRBD1 matches at 7 bases. Germline V CDR1 and CDR2: MNHNY, SVGAGI (reference sequence). This CDR3 has 14 amino acids. Trimming took 6 bases from V and 4 from J; bases not matched to a gene: 6. The CDR3 DNA reads as TGTGCCAGCAGGGCCGGGACAGATTACAATGAGCAGTTCTTC. Translation: CASRAGTDYNEQFF.

The chain recombines TRBV6-5 with TRBJ1-5; weak D call: TRBD1 (5 bases). V was cut by 7 bases and J by 4 bases, with 11 bases left in between. Germline CDR1 reads MNHEY; CDR2 reads SVGAGI. This CDR3 is built from 13 residues. The CDR3: CASTWGENQPQHF. CDR3 in DNA: TGTGCCAGCACCTGGGGGGAGAATCAGCCCCAGCATTTT.

This sequence joins TRBV5-1 and TRBJ2-3; D is perhaps TRBD2 (5 bases). CDR3 size: 15 residues. Germline-derived CDR1 and CDR2 are SGHRS and YFSETQ. With 5 bases removed from V and 1 base from J, the gap between germline ends came to 14 bases. This chain's CDR3 is CASSSRDPRTDTQYF. CDR3 nucleotides: TGCGCCAGCAGTTCGAGGGATCCCCGCACAGATACGCAGTATTTT.

CDR3 sequence (DNA): TGCAGTGCTAGTGGCAGCTCTGGAAACACCATATATTTT. Translating it yields CSASGSSGNTIYF. V and J are TRBV20-1 and TRBJ1-3, with D unresolved. The CDR3 consists of 13 residues. Germline V CDR1 and CDR2: DFQATT, SNEGSKA (reference sequence). The V end lost 3 bases, the J end lost 0 bases, and 6 bases lay between the germline ends.